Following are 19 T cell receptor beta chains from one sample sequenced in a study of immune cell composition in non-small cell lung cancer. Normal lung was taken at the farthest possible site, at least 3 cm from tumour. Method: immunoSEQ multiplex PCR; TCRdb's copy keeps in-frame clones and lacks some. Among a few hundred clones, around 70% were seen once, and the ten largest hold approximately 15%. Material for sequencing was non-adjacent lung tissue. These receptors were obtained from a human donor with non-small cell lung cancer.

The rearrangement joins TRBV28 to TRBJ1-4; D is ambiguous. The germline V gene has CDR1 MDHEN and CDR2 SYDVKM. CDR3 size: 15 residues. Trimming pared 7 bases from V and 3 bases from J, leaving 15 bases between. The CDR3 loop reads CASMPVAIANEKLFF. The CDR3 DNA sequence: TGTGCCAGCATGCCGGTCGCGATAGCTAATGAAAAACTGTTTTTT.

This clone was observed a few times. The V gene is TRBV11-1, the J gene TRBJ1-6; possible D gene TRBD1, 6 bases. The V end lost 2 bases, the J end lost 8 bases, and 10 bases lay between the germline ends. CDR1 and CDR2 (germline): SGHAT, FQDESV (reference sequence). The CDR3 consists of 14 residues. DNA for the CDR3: TGTGCCAGCAGCTTAACTAGGGGGGATTCACCCCTCCACTTT. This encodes CASSLTRGDSPLHF.

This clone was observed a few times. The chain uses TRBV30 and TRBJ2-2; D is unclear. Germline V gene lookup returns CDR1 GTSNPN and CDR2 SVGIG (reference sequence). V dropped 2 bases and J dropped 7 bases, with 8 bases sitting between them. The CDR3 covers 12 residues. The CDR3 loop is CAWSWSNGELFF. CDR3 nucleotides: TGTGCCTGGAGTTGGAGTAACGGGGAGCTGTTTTTT.

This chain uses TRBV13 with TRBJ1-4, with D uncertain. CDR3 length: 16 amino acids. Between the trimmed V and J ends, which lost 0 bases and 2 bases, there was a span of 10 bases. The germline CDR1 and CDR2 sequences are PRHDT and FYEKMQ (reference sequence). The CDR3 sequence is CASSLGSGMTNEKLFF. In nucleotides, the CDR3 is TGTGCCAGCAGCTTAGGATCGGGAATGACTAATGAAAAACTGTTTTTT. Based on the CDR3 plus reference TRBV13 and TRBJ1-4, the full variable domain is AAGVIQSPRHLIKEKRETATLKCYPIPRHDTVYWYQQGPGQDPQFLISFYEKMQSDKGSIPDRFSAQQFSDYHSELNMSSLELGDSALYFCASSLGSGMTNEKLFFGSGTQLSVL.

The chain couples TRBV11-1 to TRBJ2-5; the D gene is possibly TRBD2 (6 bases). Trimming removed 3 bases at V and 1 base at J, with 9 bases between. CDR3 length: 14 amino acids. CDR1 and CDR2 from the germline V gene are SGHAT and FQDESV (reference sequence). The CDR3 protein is CASSFRGGQETQYF. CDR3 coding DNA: TGTGCCAGCAGCTTCCGGGGAGGCCAAGAGACCCAGTACTTC.

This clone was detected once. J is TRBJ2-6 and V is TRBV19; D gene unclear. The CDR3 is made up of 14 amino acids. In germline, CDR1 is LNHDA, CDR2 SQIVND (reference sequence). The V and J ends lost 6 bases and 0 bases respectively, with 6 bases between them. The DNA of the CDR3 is TGTGCCAGTAGAGGTCCCTCTGGGGCCAACGTCCTGACTTTC. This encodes CASRGPSGANVLTF. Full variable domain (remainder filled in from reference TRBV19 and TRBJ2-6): DGGITQSPKYLFRKEGQNVTLSCEQNLNHDAMYWYRQDPGQGLRLIYYSQIVNDFQKGDIAEGYSVSREKKESFPLTVTSAQKNPTAFYLCASRGPSGANVLTFGAGSRLTVL.

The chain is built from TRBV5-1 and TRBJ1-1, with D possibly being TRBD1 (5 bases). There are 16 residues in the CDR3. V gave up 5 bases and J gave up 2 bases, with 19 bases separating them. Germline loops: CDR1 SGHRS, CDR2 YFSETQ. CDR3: CASSPQASGTNTEAFF. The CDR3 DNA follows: TGCGCCAGCAGTCCGCAGGCATCCGGGACTAACACTGAAGCTTTCTTT.

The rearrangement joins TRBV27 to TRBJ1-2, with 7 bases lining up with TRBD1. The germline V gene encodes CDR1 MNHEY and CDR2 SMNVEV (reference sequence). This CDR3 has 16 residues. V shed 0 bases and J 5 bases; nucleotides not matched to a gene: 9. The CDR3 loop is CASSLSPRQGRYGYTF. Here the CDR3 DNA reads TGTGCCAGCAGTTTATCTCCCCGACAGGGCAGGTATGGCTACACCTTC.

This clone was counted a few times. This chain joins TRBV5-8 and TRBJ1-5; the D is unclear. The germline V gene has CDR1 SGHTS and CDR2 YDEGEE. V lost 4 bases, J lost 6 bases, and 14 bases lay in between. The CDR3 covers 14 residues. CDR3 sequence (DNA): TGTGCCAGCAGCCCGGAGGGTTTGGGTCAGCCCCAGCATTTT. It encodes CASSPEGLGQPQHF. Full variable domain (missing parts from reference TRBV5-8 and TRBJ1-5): EAGVTQSPTHLIKTRGQQATLRCSPISGHTSVYWYQQALGLGLQFLLWYDEGEERNRGNFPPRFSGRQFPNYSSELNVNALELEDSALYLCASSPEGLGQPQHFGDGTRLSIL.

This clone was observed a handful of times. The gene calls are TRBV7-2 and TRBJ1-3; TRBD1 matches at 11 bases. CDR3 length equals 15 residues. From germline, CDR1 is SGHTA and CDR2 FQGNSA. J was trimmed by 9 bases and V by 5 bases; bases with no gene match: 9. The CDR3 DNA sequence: TGTGCCAGCAGCCCACGACCCGGGACAGGGGGCACCATATATTTT. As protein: CASSPRPGTGGTIYF.

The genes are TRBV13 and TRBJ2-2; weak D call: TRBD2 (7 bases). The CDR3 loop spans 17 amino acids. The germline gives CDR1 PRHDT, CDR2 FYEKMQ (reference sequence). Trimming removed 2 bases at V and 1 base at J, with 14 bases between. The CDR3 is CASSLSRGGWNTGELFF. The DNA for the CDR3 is TGTGCCAGCAGCTTAAGTAGGGGGGGCTGGAACACCGGGGAGCTGTTTTTT.

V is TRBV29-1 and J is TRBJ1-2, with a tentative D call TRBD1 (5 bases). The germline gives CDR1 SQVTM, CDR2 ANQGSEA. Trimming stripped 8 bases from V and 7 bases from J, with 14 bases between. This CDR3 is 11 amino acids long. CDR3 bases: TGCAGCTTCCAAATTGGGGGTGGCTACACCTTC. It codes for CSFQIGGGYTF.

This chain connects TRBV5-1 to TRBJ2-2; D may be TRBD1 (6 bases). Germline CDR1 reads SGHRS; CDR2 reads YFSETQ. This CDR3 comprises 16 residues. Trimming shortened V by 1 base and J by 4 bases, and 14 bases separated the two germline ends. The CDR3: CASSLTQGTGTGELFF. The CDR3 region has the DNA TGCGCCAGCAGCTTGACTCAGGGGACGGGCACCGGGGAGCTGTTTTTT.

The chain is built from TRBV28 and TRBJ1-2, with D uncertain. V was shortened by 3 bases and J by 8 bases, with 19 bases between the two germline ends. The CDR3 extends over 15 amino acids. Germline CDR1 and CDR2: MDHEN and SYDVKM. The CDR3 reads CASSLGDRIGKGYTF. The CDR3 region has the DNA TGTGCCAGCAGTTTGGGTGATCGGATAGGGAAAGGCTACACCTTC.

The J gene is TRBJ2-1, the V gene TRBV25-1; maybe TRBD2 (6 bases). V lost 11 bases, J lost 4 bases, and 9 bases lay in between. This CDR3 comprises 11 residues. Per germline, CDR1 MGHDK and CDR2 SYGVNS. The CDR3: CASGEYNEQFF. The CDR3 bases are TGTGCCTCGGGGGAGTACAATGAGCAGTTCTTC.

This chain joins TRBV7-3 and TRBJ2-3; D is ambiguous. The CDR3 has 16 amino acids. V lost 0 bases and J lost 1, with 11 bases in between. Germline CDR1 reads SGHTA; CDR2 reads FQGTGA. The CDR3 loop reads CASSLTASKGTDTQYF. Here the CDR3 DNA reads TGTGCCAGCAGCTTAACGGCGTCAAAGGGCACAGATACGCAGTATTTT.

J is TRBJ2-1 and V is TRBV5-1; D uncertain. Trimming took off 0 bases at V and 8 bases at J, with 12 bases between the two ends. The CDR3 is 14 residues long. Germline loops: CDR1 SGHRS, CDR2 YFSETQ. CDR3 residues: CASSLAQVGDEQFF. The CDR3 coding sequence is TGCGCCAGCAGCTTGGCCCAGGTTGGGGATGAGCAGTTCTTC.

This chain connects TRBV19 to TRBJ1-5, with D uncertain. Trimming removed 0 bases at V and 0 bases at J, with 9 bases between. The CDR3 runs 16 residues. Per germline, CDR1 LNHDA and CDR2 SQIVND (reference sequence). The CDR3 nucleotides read TGTGCCAGTAGTATAGATTTGAGGTATAGCAATCAGCCCCAGCATTTT. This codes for CASSIDLRYSNQPQHF.

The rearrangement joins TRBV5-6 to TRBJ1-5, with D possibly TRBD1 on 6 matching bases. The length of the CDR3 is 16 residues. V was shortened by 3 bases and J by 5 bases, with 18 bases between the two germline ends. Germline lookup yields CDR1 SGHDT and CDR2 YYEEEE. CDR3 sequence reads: CASSYSGTIPYQPQHF. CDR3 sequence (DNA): TGTGCCAGCAGCTACTCCGGGACAATCCCTTATCAGCCCCAGCATTTT. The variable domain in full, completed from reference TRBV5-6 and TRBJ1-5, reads DAGVTQSPTHLIKTRGQQVTLRCSPKSGHDTVSWYQQALGQGPQFIFQYYEEEERQRGNFPDRFSGHQFPNYSSELNVNALLLGDSALYLCASSYSGTIPYQPQHFGDGTRLSIL.